These 20 T cell receptor beta chains share one sample of origin, sequenced in a study of T cell responses to AZD1222 COVID-19 vaccine. The table came from immunoSEQ multiplex PCR; TCRdb's copy has only in-frame clones and leaves some out. The data hold tens of thousands of clones, with 90% to 95% observed a single time. This sample comprised peripheral blood, obtained on day 0 of AZD1222 vaccination. Every receptor here comes from an adult in good health.

The chain is built from TRBV6-5 and TRBJ2-7; TRBD2 agrees at 12 bases. The ends lost 0 bases at V and 3 bases at J; junction bases unmatched: 0. CDR3 length: 15 amino acids. Germline assignment: CDR1 MNHEY and CDR2 SVGAGI. CDR3 in amino acids: CASSYSTSGSYEQYF. In nucleotides, the CDR3 is TGTGCCAGCAGTTACTCGACTAGCGGGAGCTACGAGCAGTACTTC.

In nucleotides, the CDR3 is TGCGCCAGCAGCCAACCTCAACTGGCGGGATCTAGCACAGATACGCAGTATTTT. Translation gives CASSQPQLAGSSTDTQYF. The genes are TRBV4-1 and TRBJ2-3; a weak D match, TRBD2 (6 bases). Germline V CDR1 and CDR2: MGHRA, YSYEKL. This CDR3 is 18 amino acids long. Trimming shortened V by 2 bases and J by 0 bases, and 18 bases separated the two germline ends.

The chain carries TRBV4-2 and TRBJ1-1; D might be TRBD1 (5 bases). There are 15 residues in the CDR3. The germline gives CDR1 LGHNA, CDR2 YNFKEQ. The germline V and J ends were trimmed by 1 base and 1 base, with 10 bases remaining between them. The CDR3 loop reads CASSQGWGENTEAFF. CDR3 DNA sequence: TGTGCCAGCAGCCAAGGATGGGGGGAGAACACTGAAGCTTTCTTT.

This clone was observed once. The rearrangement uses TRBV30 and TRBJ2-2; possibly TRBD1 or TRBD2 for D (5 bases each). The CDR3 has 14 residues. Germline V gene lookup returns CDR1 GTSNPN and CDR2 SVGIG (reference sequence). Deletions cut 2 bases from V and 6 bases from J, with 13 bases between. The CDR3 sequence is CAWSPGPRPGELFF. CDR3 nucleotides: TGTGCCTGGAGTCCGGGACCCCGTCCCGGGGAGCTGTTTTTT.

The rearrangement links TRBV27 to TRBJ1-2; D perhaps matches TRBD1 (5 bases). The CDR3 has 15 amino acids. The germline V and J ends were trimmed by 5 bases and 4 bases, with 17 bases remaining between them. CDR1 is MNHEY, CDR2 SMNVEV, per germline (reference sequence). The CDR3 nucleotides are TGTGCCAGCAGTCCACTGGCGGAGGGGACCTATGGCTACACCTTC. Residues: CASSPLAEGTYGYTF.

The chain carries TRBV9 and TRBJ1-3, with TRBD1 matching 7 bases. CDR1 SGDLS and CDR2 YYNGEE come from the germline V gene. V was pared by 2 bases and J by 4 bases, with 12 bases of the junction left unmatched. The CDR3 contains 17 residues. This chain's CDR3 is CASSVSPGQNLGNTIYF. The CDR3 DNA sequence: TGTGCCAGCAGCGTGAGCCCGGGACAGAATTTAGGAAACACCATATATTTT.

The J gene is TRBJ1-1, the V gene TRBV4-2; D is unclear. V was cut by 6 bases and J by 12 bases, with 23 bases left in between. Germline V gene sequence: CDR1 LGHNA, CDR2 YNFKEQ. The CDR3 totals 14 residues. The CDR3 here is CASRSGRAAGGTFF. The CDR3 region has the DNA TGTGCCAGCAGGTCAGGTAGGGCAGCGGGAGGGACTTTCTTT.

The chain is built from TRBV10-1 and TRBJ2-7, with 7 bases fitting TRBD1. The J segment lost 2 bases and the V segment lost 6 bases, leaving 13 bases of the junction unmatched. The CDR3 spans 16 residues. CDR1 is WNHNN, CDR2 SYGVQD, per germline (reference sequence). DNA of the CDR3: TGCGCCAGCAGCCTTGGACAGGAGGCGTCCCCCTACGAGCAGTACTTC. Encoded protein: CASSLGQEASPYEQYF.

The table lists this clone with a few counts. The CDR3 loop reads CASSPGGGGMNTEAFF. For the CDR3, the DNA is TGTGCCAGCAGCCCGGGAGGGGGCGGAATGAACACTGAAGCTTTCTTT. V usage is TRBV5-4 and J usage is TRBJ1-1; TRBD1 matches 7 bases. J gave up 0 bases and V 4 bases, and 9 bases lay outside the gene matches. CDR3 length: 16 residues. In germline, CDR1 is SGHNT, CDR2 YYREEE (reference sequence).

J is TRBJ1-2 and V is TRBV28, with D maybe TRBD1 (5 bases). The germline gives CDR1 MDHEN, CDR2 SYDVKM. V was trimmed by 8 bases and J by 1 base, leaving 8 bases between them. There are 12 residues in the CDR3. The CDR3 spells CASEGVNYGYTF. In nucleotides, the CDR3 is TGTGCCAGCGAAGGGGTTAACTATGGCTACACCTTC.

The J gene is TRBJ2-7, the V gene TRBV2, with 7 bases that match TRBD2. V lost 7 bases and J lost 6; bases outside the gene matches: 12. Germline V CDR1 and CDR2: SNHLY, FYNNEI. This CDR3 comprises 14 residues. CDR3 nucleotide sequence: TGTGCCAGCACTCAAGGGACTTCGGGGGGCGAGCAGTACTTC. This translates into CASTQGTSGGEQYF.

The chain joins TRBV5-6 to TRBJ1-6, with a possible D match to TRBD1 (5 bases). The ends were cut back, 2 bases at V and 8 bases at J, with 17 bases in the middle. The CDR3 totals 16 residues. Germline V gives CDR1 SGHDT, CDR2 YYEEEE. The CDR3, as DNA: TGTGCCAGCAGCTTACCAGGGCCCGGGCCCTATTCACCCCTCCACTTT. Its protein product is CASSLPGPGPYSPLHF.

This rearrangement joins TRBV28 to TRBJ1-5, with D possibly being TRBD1 (5 bases). CDR3 length equals 15 residues. From germline, CDR1 is MDHEN and CDR2 SYDVKM. The V and J ends lost 5 bases and 3 bases respectively, with 14 bases between them. The CDR3 loop is CASSRDGGNNQPQHF. The CDR3 nucleotides read TGTGCCAGCAGTCGGGACGGTGGTAACAATCAGCCCCAGCATTTT.

The chain joins TRBV2 to TRBJ1-5, with D possibly TRBD1 on 5 matching bases. The CDR3 spans 15 residues. The V gene's germline CDR1 is SNHLY and CDR2 FYNNEI. Deletions cut 2 bases from V and 3 bases from J, with 11 bases between. In DNA, the CDR3 is TGTGCCAGCAGTGAAAGTGGGGGGGACAATCAGCCCCAGCATTTT. Its protein is CASSESGGDNQPQHF.

The chain recombines TRBV5-5 with TRBJ2-5; D not certain. In germline, CDR1 is SGHKS, CDR2 YYEKEE (reference sequence). The CDR3 spans 11 residues. V lost 4 bases and J 5 bases, leaving 6 bases between the germline ends. This CDR3 reads CASSLEETQYF. CDR3 coding DNA: TGTGCCAGCAGCCTGGAGGAGACCCAGTACTTC.

The chain joins TRBV28 to TRBJ2-7; weak D call: TRBD1 (7 bases). Looked up from germline, CDR1 is MDHEN and CDR2 is SYDVKM. Trimming took 5 bases from V and 0 from J, leaving 26 bases between them. The length of the CDR3 is 19 residues. This chain's CDR3 is CASSPPPAGGTITSYEQYF. CDR3 nucleotides: TGTGCCAGCAGTCCCCCTCCCGCAGGGGGGACCATCACCTCCTACGAGCAGTACTTC. The full variable domain, rest sourced from reference TRBV28 and TRBJ2-7, is DVKVTQSSRYLVKRTGEKVFLECVQDMDHENMFWYRQDPGLGLRLIYFSYDVKMKEKGDIPEGYSVSREKKERFSLILESASTNQTSMYLCASSPPPAGGTITSYEQYFGPGTRLTVT.

This clone was detected only once. The chain couples TRBV7-3 to TRBJ2-3, with D maybe TRBD2 (5 bases). This CDR3 has 16 amino acids. Trimming shortened V by 1 base and J by 5 bases, and 16 bases separated the two germline ends. The germline gives CDR1 SGHTA, CDR2 FQGTGA. The CDR3 bases are TGTGCCAGCAGCTTAAGCGCCTCTTTCGCGGGAGATACGCAGTATTTT. Its protein is CASSLSASFAGDTQYF.

The V gene is TRBV5-1, the J gene TRBJ1-4; possible D gene TRBD1, 5 bases. This CDR3 comprises 16 residues. CDR1 is SGHRS and CDR2 is YFSETQ in the germline V gene. V shed 2 bases and J shed 8 bases, with 19 bases lying between them. The CDR3 DNA follows: TGCGCCAGCAGCTTAGGTGAGGGGCCACGGCGGGAAAAACTGTTTTTT. It codes for CASSLGEGPRREKLFF.

The V call is TRBV28, the J call TRBJ1-1; D might be TRBD1 (5 bases). The CDR3 consists of 15 residues. The ends were cut back, 3 bases at V and 0 bases at J, with 11 bases in the middle. Germline V lookup: CDR1 MDHEN, CDR2 SYDVKM. The DNA of the CDR3 is TGTGCCAGCAGTTTTGCCAGGGCCATGAACACTGAAGCTTTCTTT. The encoded protein is CASSFARAMNTEAFF.

This chain uses TRBV10-1 with TRBJ2-1; 10 nucleotides agree with TRBD2. Trimming removed 0 bases from V and 8 bases from J; junction bases left unmatched: 10. The CDR3 contains 17 residues. Germline CDR1 and CDR2: WNHNN and SYGVQD (reference sequence). The CDR3 nucleotides read TGCGCCAGCAGTGAGTCCATTTTAGCGGGAGGAGGCGATGAGCAGTTCTTC. It is translated as CASSESILAGGGDEQFF.